Below are 23 T cell receptor beta chains sequenced from a single sample in a study of CD8 T cells in Susac syndrome. After extraction with the RNeasy kit, 0.5 to 1 ug of the RNA was reverse transcribed using random hexamers. Via MiXCR, TCRdb re-called the immunoSEQ multiplex PCR reads, giving one row per CDR3 protein. The sample carries 240,000 or so distinct CDR3 sequences, 90% to 97% recorded once. Sequencing input: CD4+ T cells from PBMCs. These receptors all come from a human donor with Susac syndrome.

This chain connects TRBV16 to TRBJ2-2; no clear D gene. V lost 0 bases and J lost 6, with 8 bases in between. The CDR3 runs 14 residues. Germline CDR1 is KGHSY and CDR2 is FQNENV. The CDR3 bases are TGTGCCAGCAGCCAATCATACGGGCCCGGGGAGCTGTTTTTT. This gives the protein CASSQSYGPGELFF.

The V call is TRBV9, the J call TRBJ1-1; a weak D match, TRBD1 (6 bases). There are 14 residues in the CDR3. Between the trimmed V and J ends, which lost 3 bases and 1 base, there was a span of 10 bases. Per germline, CDR1 SGDLS and CDR2 YYNGEE. The CDR3 is CASSAGQQNTEAFF. DNA of the CDR3: TGTGCCAGCAGCGCGGGACAACAGAACACTGAAGCTTTCTTT.

The chain joins TRBV7-9 to TRBJ2-7; no definite D call. The CDR3 extends over 13 amino acids. Germline loops: CDR1 SEHNR, CDR2 FQNEAQ (reference sequence). V shed 3 bases and J shed 0 bases, with 6 bases lying between them. The CDR3 DNA reads as TGTGCCAGCAGCTTTGACACCTCCTACGAGCAGTACTTC. Translating it yields CASSFDTSYEQYF.

The rearrangement links TRBV11-1 to TRBJ1-1; D is possibly TRBD1 (5 bases). This CDR3 has 13 residues. Germline CDR1 and CDR2: SGHAT and FQDESV (reference sequence). V was clipped by 1 base and J by 7 bases, with 10 bases between them. The CDR3 reads CASSLGGRIEAFF. The DNA of the CDR3 is TGTGCCAGCAGCTTAGGGGGACGGATTGAAGCTTTCTTT.

This rearrangement joins TRBV24-1 to TRBJ1-2, with unresolved D. Looked up from germline, CDR1 is KGHDR and CDR2 is SFDVKD. The CDR3 runs 12 residues. Trimming stripped 0 bases from V and 6 bases from J, with 4 bases between. Here the CDR3 reads CATSDLKDGYTF. In nucleotides, the CDR3 is TGTGCCACCAGTGATTTGAAGGATGGCTACACCTTC.

The V gene is TRBV30, the J gene TRBJ1-2, with TRBD1 identical over 9 bases. The CDR3 covers 13 residues. V gave up 5 bases and J gave up 7 bases; unmatched junction bases: 8. From germline, CDR1 is GTSNPN and CDR2 SVGIG (reference sequence). CDR3 loop: CAWDRGTGTGYTF. Here the CDR3 DNA reads TGTGCCTGGGACCGGGGGACAGGGACTGGCTACACCTTC.

The chain recombines TRBV2 with TRBJ2-4; D unresolved. The V end was cut by 5 bases, the J end by 0 bases, with 5 bases between. Germline V gives CDR1 SNHLY, CDR2 FYNNEI. This CDR3 contains 13 residues. CDR3 amino acids: CASSIIAKNIQYF. The CDR3 nucleotides read TGTGCCAGCAGTATAATAGCCAAAAACATTCAGTACTTC.

V and J are TRBV10-3 and TRBJ2-1; D is undetermined. The V end was cut by 4 bases, the J end by 5 bases, with 3 bases between. The germline V gene encodes CDR1 ENHRY and CDR2 SYGVKD. This CDR3 has 11 residues. The DNA of the CDR3 is TGTGCCATCAGTGGCCACAATGAGCAGTTCTTC. It yields the protein CAISGHNEQFF.

The gene calls are TRBV6-5 and TRBJ2-3, with a tentative D call TRBD1 (5 bases). V gave up 8 bases and J gave up 5 bases, with 17 bases separating them. The CDR3 has 14 amino acids. Germline V gene data show CDR1 as MNHEY and CDR2 as SVGAGI. CDR3 DNA: TGTGCCAGCCGAATCCAAGGGGCTGGAGATACGCAGTATTTT. It specifies CASRIQGAGDTQYF.

The V call is TRBV18, the J call TRBJ1-3, with D unresolved. Trimming left V 1 base short and J 9 bases short, with 10 bases between. This CDR3 has 13 amino acids. The germline V gene has CDR1 KGHSH and CDR2 LQKENI. The CDR3 DNA reads as TGTGCCAGCTCACCACACCGAGATGGCACCATATATTTT. Its translation is CASSPHRDGTIYF.

The chain links TRBV25-1 to TRBJ2-2, with a tentative D call TRBD1 (6 bases). Trimming shortened V by 3 bases and J by 1 base, and 12 bases separated the two germline ends. Germline CDR1 and CDR2: MGHDK and SYGVNS. The CDR3 consists of 16 residues. For the CDR3, the DNA is TGTGCCAGCAGTGACGGGACACTTGGGAACACCGGGGAGCTGTTTTTT. Amino acid sequence: CASSDGTLGNTGELFF.

The V gene is TRBV25-1, the J gene TRBJ1-2, with D perhaps matching TRBD1 (6 bases). The CDR3 has 14 amino acids. The germline V gene has CDR1 MGHDK and CDR2 SYGVNS. V was trimmed by 1 base and J by 2 bases, leaving 8 bases between them. CDR3 sequence: CASSESGANYGYTF. The CDR3 DNA reads as TGTGCCAGCAGTGAATCAGGGGCCAACTATGGCTACACCTTC.

This chain connects TRBV20-1 to TRBJ2-7; D not resolved. The germline gives CDR1 DFQATT, CDR2 SNEGSKA (reference sequence). The CDR3 loop spans 11 amino acids. Trimming shortened V by 2 bases and J by 5 bases, and 7 bases separated the two germline ends. The CDR3 is CSARNVDEQYF. The CDR3 DNA reads TGCAGTGCTAGAAATGTGGACGAGCAGTACTTC.

The chain is built from TRBV20-1 and TRBJ1-1; 7 bases agree with TRBD1. The CDR3 contains 13 residues. Germline lookup yields CDR1 DFQATT and CDR2 SNEGSKA (reference sequence). Trimming at V came to 6 bases and at J to 3 bases, leaving 7 bases not matched to a gene. The CDR3 loop is CSAPRQGDTEAFF. Here the CDR3 DNA reads TGCAGTGCCCCTAGACAGGGAGACACTGAAGCTTTCTTT.

This clonotype was seen once. The V and J genes are TRBV24-1 and TRBJ2-5; D gene ambiguous. From germline, CDR1 is KGHDR and CDR2 SFDVKD. The CDR3 sequence is 15 residues long. V was clipped by 1 base and J by 5 bases, with 13 bases between them. The CDR3 sequence: CATSDFTSQRETQYF. The CDR3 bases are TGTGCCACCAGTGATTTTACGTCACAGAGGGAGACCCAGTACTTC.

The gene calls are TRBV20-1 and TRBJ1-2; no definite D call. Germline CDR1 is DFQATT and CDR2 is SNEGSKA (reference sequence). The CDR3 contains 11 residues. Trimming left V 6 bases short and J 0 bases short, with 5 bases between. The CDR3 protein is CSASSNYGYTF. CDR3 in DNA: TGCAGTGCGTCCTCTAACTATGGCTACACCTTC.

The chain recombines TRBV27 with TRBJ1-2, with no clear D. CDR1 and CDR2 from the germline V gene are MNHEY and SMNVEV (reference sequence). Trimming stripped 3 bases from V and 8 bases from J, with 13 bases between. This CDR3 is built from 13 residues. The CDR3 loop is CASSFRPGRGYTF. In DNA, the CDR3 is TGTGCCAGCAGTTTCCGGCCAGGAAGGGGCTACACCTTC.

This clonotype showed up just once. This chain connects TRBV25-1 to TRBJ2-6, with a tentative D call TRBD1 (6 bases). Germline CDR1 is MGHDK and CDR2 is SYGVNS. The V end was cut by 6 bases, the J end by 4 bases, with 16 bases between. The CDR3 is made up of 16 amino acids. The CDR3 loop reads CASSSQQGYGANVLTF. Written as DNA, the CDR3 is TGTGCCAGCAGCAGTCAACAGGGTTACGGGGCCAACGTCCTGACTTTC.

This rearrangement joins TRBV15 to TRBJ2-7; D is possibly TRBD1 (6 bases). This CDR3 has 11 amino acids. V lost 5 bases and J lost 7, with 9 bases in between. Germline CDR1 LNHNV, CDR2 YYDKDF (reference sequence). The CDR3 loop is CATSGGGEQYF. The CDR3 bases are TGTGCCACCAGCGGGGGCGGGGAGCAGTACTTC.

This chain connects TRBV6-5 to TRBJ2-2; D gene ambiguous. CDR1 and CDR2 (germline): MNHEY, SVGAGI. V gave up 4 bases and J gave up 5 bases, with 11 bases separating them. The CDR3 is made up of 14 amino acids. CDR3 residues: CASSSQGWTGELFF. The DNA of the CDR3 is TGTGCCAGCAGTTCCCAAGGATGGACCGGGGAGCTGTTTTTT.

The rearrangement links TRBV18 to TRBJ2-7, with 15 bases that match TRBD2. In germline, CDR1 is KGHSH, CDR2 LQKENI. With 5 bases clipped from V and 4 bases from J, the junction kept 6 bases outside the gene matches. There are 16 residues in the CDR3. The CDR3 DNA reads TGTGCCAGCTCAGCCCGGACTAGCGGGAGGGCGTACGAGCAGTACTTC. This sequence encodes CASSARTSGRAYEQYF.

This sequence joins TRBV20-1 and TRBJ2-7; 13 bases align to TRBD2. Germline values: CDR1 DFQATT, CDR2 SNEGSKA (reference sequence). This CDR3 has 15 amino acids. The V and J ends lost 3 bases and 2 bases, in that order; junction bases with no gene match: 4. CDR3 in amino acids: CSARITSGRAYEQYF. The CDR3, as DNA: TGCAGTGCTAGGATCACTAGCGGGAGGGCCTACGAGCAGTACTTC.

This clonotype was found once. This chain uses TRBV6-2 or TRBV6-3 with TRBJ2-6; TRBD1 matches at 7 bases. V was clipped by 0 bases and J by 7 bases; unmatched bases: 27. Germline V lookup: CDR1 MNHEY, CDR2 SVGEGT. This CDR3 comprises 23 residues. The CDR3, as DNA: TGTGCCAGCAGTTACTCGATCTTGAGGGGGCGGCCGATGGGCCCTAGTCGTGCCAACGTCCTGACTTTC. Translating it yields CASSYSILRGRPMGPSRANVLTF.